A single sample is the source of the 17 T cell receptor beta chains below, sequenced in a study of cytomegalovirus exposure and HLA in healthy donors. Primers included in the PCR were 60 Vbeta and 13 Jbeta primers. Sequenced by immunoSEQ multiplex PCR; TCRdb stores in-frame clones only, minus some. The repertoire includes about 140,000 clones, more than 75% of them detected once, and about 3.2% sits in the top ten. The specimen was PBMCs. These receptors were taken from a man aged 18-30 years in good health and CMV-seropositive.

This clone is a singleton in its sample. This sequence joins TRBV15 and TRBJ2-5, with 14 bases fitting TRBD2. The CDR3 is made up of 17 amino acids. Germline loops: CDR1 LNHNV, CDR2 YYDKDF (reference sequence). The V gene end was trimmed by 5 bases and the J gene end by 5 bases; junction bases not matched to a gene: 10. CDR3 sequence: CATSSRLAGGVQETQYF. In nucleotides, the CDR3 is TGTGCCACCAGCTCCCGACTAGCGGGAGGGGTCCAGGAGACCCAGTACTTC.

The rearrangement uses TRBV28 and TRBJ2-4; no definite D call. With 6 bases removed from V and 2 bases from J, the gap between germline ends came to 8 bases. The V gene's germline CDR1 is MDHEN and CDR2 SYDVKM. This CDR3 has 13 amino acids. CDR3 amino acids: CASRGVTKNIQYF. The CDR3 nucleotides are TGTGCCAGCAGAGGAGTAACCAAAAACATTCAGTACTTC.

This clone was seen just once. The J gene is TRBJ2-2, the V gene TRBV7-9, with 11 bases fitting TRBD2. The CDR3 has 18 residues. CDR1 is SEHNR, CDR2 FQNEAQ, per germline (reference sequence). DNA of the CDR3: TGTTCCTTACATACAAAGGGGACTAGCGGATTCAACACCGGGGAGCTGTTTTTT. It encodes CSLHTKGTSGFNTGELFF.

This clone was counted a single time. The chain combines TRBV27 with TRBJ2-7, with 7 bases lining up with TRBD1. Germline CDR1 MNHEY, CDR2 SMNVEV (reference sequence). V dropped 3 bases and J dropped 3; count of bases not matched to a gene: 5. The CDR3 extends over 14 amino acids. As DNA, the CDR3 is TGTGCCAGCAGTTTGGTACAGGGGTACTACGAGCAGTACTTC. Protein: CASSLVQGYYEQYF.

This clone has a single count. This chain joins TRBV19 and TRBJ1-1, with D hard to call. The length of the CDR3 is 14 residues. The germline gives CDR1 LNHDA, CDR2 SQIVND (reference sequence). The V end was cut by 6 bases, the J end by 0 bases, with 11 bases between. This CDR3 reads CASSDGGMNTEAFF. The CDR3 nucleotides read TGTGCCAGTAGCGATGGAGGGATGAACACTGAAGCTTTCTTT. The complete variable domain, with remaining parts taken from reference TRBV19 and TRBJ1-1, reads DGGITQSPKYLFRKEGQNVTLSCEQNLNHDAMYWYRQDPGQGLRLIYYSQIVNDFQKGDIAEGYSVSREKKESFPLTVTSAQKNPTAFYLCASSDGGMNTEAFFGQGTRLTVV.

The chain uses TRBV7-9 and TRBJ2-3, with D maybe TRBD1 (6 bases). This CDR3 comprises 14 residues. The ends were cut back, 6 bases at V and 0 bases at J, with 10 bases in the middle. In germline, CDR1 is SEHNR, CDR2 FQNEAQ (reference sequence). DNA of the CDR3: TGTGCCAGCAGGTCAGGGGAAAGCACAGATACGCAGTATTTT. Protein: CASRSGESTDTQYF.

The rearrangement uses TRBV5-6 and TRBJ2-6; no clear D. Germline loops: CDR1 SGHDT, CDR2 YYEEEE. V was trimmed by 0 bases and J by 3 bases, leaving 7 bases between them. This CDR3 spans 15 amino acids. The CDR3 DNA is TGTGCCAGCAGCTTGGCAGGAATTGGGGCCAACGTCCTGACTTTC. Translated: CASSLAGIGANVLTF.

The chain recombines TRBV9 with TRBJ1-4, with TRBD1 identical over 7 bases. Germline trimming cut 1 base from V and 3 bases from J; bases unmatched to any gene: 0. The germline V gene has CDR1 SGDLS and CDR2 YYNGEE. The CDR3 length is 14 residues. The CDR3 DNA reads TGTGCCAGCAGCGTACAGGGGGCTAATGAAAAACTGTTTTTT. Its protein product is CASSVQGANEKLFF.

The V and J genes are TRBV6-1 and TRBJ1-5, with unresolved D. The CDR3 consists of 14 residues. Trimming pared 6 bases from V and 3 bases from J, leaving 12 bases between. Germline assignment: CDR1 MNHNS and CDR2 SASEGT. The CDR3 sequence: CASREIYDNQPQHF. CDR3 DNA: TGTGCCAGCAGGGAGATCTATGACAATCAGCCCCAGCATTTT.

The genes are TRBV30 and TRBJ1-2; possible D gene TRBD1, 6 bases. Trimming removed 5 bases at V and 8 bases at J, with 12 bases between. The CDR3 consists of 11 residues. Germline lookup yields CDR1 GTSNPN and CDR2 SVGIG (reference sequence). The CDR3 DNA follows: TGTGCCTGGGAATCGAGGGGGGGCTACACCTTC. Translation gives CAWESRGGYTF.

The chain combines TRBV2 with TRBJ1-4, with D possibly matching TRBD1 (5 bases). Trimming cost V 11 bases and J 3 bases, with 10 bases left between them. CDR1 SNHLY and CDR2 FYNNEI come from the germline V gene. The CDR3 runs to 12 residues. CDR3 nucleotides: TGTGCCTGCCGGGACTCTAATGAAAAACTGTTTTTT. It specifies CACRDSNEKLFF.

V is TRBV11-2 and J is TRBJ2-7; possibly TRBD2 for D (5 bases). CDR1 is SGHAT and CDR2 is FQNNGV in the germline V gene. The CDR3 is 15 residues long. Between the trimmed V and J ends, which lost 5 bases and 0 bases, there was a span of 14 bases. The CDR3 loop reads CASSPRTGSSYEQYF. In nucleotides, the CDR3 is TGTGCCAGCAGCCCCCGGACGGGAAGCTCCTACGAGCAGTACTTC. Using reference TRBV11-2 and TRBJ2-7 for the parts outside the CDR3, the full variable domain is EAGVAQSPRYKIIEKRQSVAFWCNPISGHATLYWYQQILGQGPKLLIQFQNNGVVDDSQLPKDRFSAERLKGVDSTLKIQPAKLEDSAVYLCASSPRTGSSYEQYFGPGTRLTVT.

The chain couples TRBV19 to TRBJ1-1; 8 bases map to TRBD1. There are 16 residues in the CDR3. The J segment lost 1 base and the V segment lost 3 bases, leaving 7 bases of the junction unmatched. The V gene's germline CDR1 is LNHDA and CDR2 SQIVND (reference sequence). DNA for the CDR3: TGTGCCAGTAGTATTATTTGGACAGGGAAGAACACTGAAGCTTTCTTT. Translation: CASSIIWTGKNTEAFF.

The chain joins TRBV19 to TRBJ2-7, with D tentatively TRBD1 (6 bases). The CDR3 sequence is 14 residues long. The V and J ends lost 5 bases and 2 bases respectively, with 13 bases between them. Per the germline V gene, CDR1 is LNHDA and CDR2 is SQIVND (reference sequence). CDR3 sequence reads: CASSQQGLTYEQYF. DNA of the CDR3: TGTGCCAGTAGTCAACAGGGCTTAACCTACGAGCAGTACTTC.

V gene TRBV29-1 combines with J gene TRBJ1-5; TRBD1 matches 10 bases. Unmatched junction bases numbered 6, after V lost 7 bases and J lost 6 bases. The CDR3 is made up of 13 amino acids. The germline gives CDR1 SQVTM, CDR2 ANQGSEA. CDR3 loop: CSARQGATQPQHF. In DNA, the CDR3 is TGCAGCGCCCGACAGGGGGCAACTCAGCCCCAGCATTTT.

This chain uses TRBV4-2 with TRBJ2-7; possible D gene TRBD2, 6 bases. The V gene's germline CDR1 is LGHNA and CDR2 YNFKEQ. The CDR3 contains 15 residues. V was trimmed by 0 bases and J by 3 bases, leaving 12 bases between them. The CDR3 DNA sequence: TGTGCCAGCAGCCAAGATCCGGGAGAATACTACGAGCAGTACTTC. This gives the protein CASSQDPGEYYEQYF.

V usage is TRBV4-1 and J usage is TRBJ2-6; 12 positions agree with TRBD1. Germline lookup yields CDR1 MGHRA and CDR2 YSYEKL. The length of the CDR3 is 17 residues. V trimming: 4 bases; J trimming: 2 bases; junction bases outside the gene matches: 3. The CDR3 spells CASSLGTGGAGANVLTF. For the CDR3, the DNA is TGCGCCAGCAGCCTTGGGACAGGGGGCGCTGGGGCCAACGTCCTGACTTTC.